This TCR beta chain was sequenced during a study of blood T cells in healthy people across ages. Overall study context: About one barcoded TCR beta cDNA was captured per two T cells.

This clonotype showed up many times. Combining a sample-barcoded 5' primer with a J-beta primer mix, a second PCR ran for 7 to 11 cycles. In TCRdb, the 5' RACE reads were re-called with MiXCR into one record per CDR3 protein. The data show about 1.7 million distinct CDR3 sequences, under 30% seen once. Per-sample PBMC isolation yielded at least 7 million cells. The sequence was obtained from a woman in her thirties in good health. The sample comprised blood.

This chain's CDR3 is CASSQDTPGAYGYTF. The CDR3 DNA is TGCGCCAGCAGCCAAGATACGCCAGGGGCCTATGGCTACACCTTC. The chain recombines TRBV4-1 with TRBJ1-2; D is possibly TRBD1 (6 bases). V was cut by 0 bases and J by 4 bases, with 12 bases left in between. In germline, CDR1 is MGHRA, CDR2 YSYEKL. The length of the CDR3 is 15 residues.